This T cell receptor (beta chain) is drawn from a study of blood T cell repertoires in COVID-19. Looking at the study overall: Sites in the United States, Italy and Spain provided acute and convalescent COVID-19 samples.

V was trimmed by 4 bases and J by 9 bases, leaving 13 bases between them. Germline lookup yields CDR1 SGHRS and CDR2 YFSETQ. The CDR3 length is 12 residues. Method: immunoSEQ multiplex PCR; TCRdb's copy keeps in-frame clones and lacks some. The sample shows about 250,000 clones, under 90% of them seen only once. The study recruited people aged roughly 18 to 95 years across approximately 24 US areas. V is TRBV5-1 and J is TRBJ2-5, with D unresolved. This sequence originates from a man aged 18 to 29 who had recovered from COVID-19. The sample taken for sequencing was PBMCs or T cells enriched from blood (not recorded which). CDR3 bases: TGCGCCAGCAGCCCGCGCGGTTATGCCCAGTACTTC. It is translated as CASSPRGYAQYF.